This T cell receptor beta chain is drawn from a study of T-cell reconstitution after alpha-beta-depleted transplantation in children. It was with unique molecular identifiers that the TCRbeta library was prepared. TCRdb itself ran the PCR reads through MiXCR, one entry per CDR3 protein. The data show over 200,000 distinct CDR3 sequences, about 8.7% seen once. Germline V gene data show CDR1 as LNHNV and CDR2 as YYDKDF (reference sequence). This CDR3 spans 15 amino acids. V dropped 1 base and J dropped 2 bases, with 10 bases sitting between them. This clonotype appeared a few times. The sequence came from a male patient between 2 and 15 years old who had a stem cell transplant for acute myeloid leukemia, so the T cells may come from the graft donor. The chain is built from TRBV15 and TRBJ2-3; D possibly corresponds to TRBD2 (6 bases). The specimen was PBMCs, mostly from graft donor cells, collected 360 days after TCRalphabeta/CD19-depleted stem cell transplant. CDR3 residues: CATSRVGLHTDTQYF. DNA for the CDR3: TGTGCCACCAGCAGAGTGGGACTCCACACAGATACGCAGTATTTT. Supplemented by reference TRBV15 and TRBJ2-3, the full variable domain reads DAMVIQNPRYQVTQFGKPVTLSCSQTLNHNVMYWYQQKSSQAPKLLFHYYDKDFNNEADTPDNFQSRRPNTSFCFLDIRSPGLGDTAMYLCATSRVGLHTDTQYFGPGTRLTVL.